The 8 T cell receptor beta chains listed next were all sequenced from one sample in a study of blood T cell repertoires in COVID-19. Data came from immunoSEQ multiplex PCR; TCRdb stores just in-frame clones and leaves some out. Here the sample spans 290,000 or so clones, more than 75% being singletons. The material sequenced was PBMCs or T cells enriched from blood (not recorded which). These receptors originate from a woman under 30 who had recovered from COVID-19.

V gene TRBV6-4 combines with J gene TRBJ1-1; D may be TRBD1 (6 bases). There are 14 residues in the CDR3. V dropped 3 bases and J dropped 4 bases, with 12 bases sitting between them. CDR1 is MRHNA and CDR2 is SNTAGT in the germline V gene. The CDR3 loop is CASSEQGGITEAFF. The CDR3 region has the DNA TGTGCCAGCAGTGAACAAGGGGGTATCACTGAAGCTTTCTTT.

V usage is TRBV6-2 or TRBV6-3 and J usage is TRBJ2-7; 7 nucleotides line up with TRBD1. This CDR3 comprises 14 residues. Germline V gives CDR1 MNHEY, CDR2 SVGEGT. Trimming removed 6 bases from V and 6 bases from J; junction bases left unmatched: 11. CDR3 region: CASSDRQGWGEQYF. CDR3 DNA sequence: TGTGCCAGCAGCGACCGACAGGGATGGGGCGAGCAGTACTTC.

This clone was recorded a few times. The sample holds other DNA sequences that translate to the same CDR3. The chain has TRBV7-9 and TRBJ2-5; 7 bases align to TRBD2. V dropped 2 bases and J dropped 5; count of bases not matched to a gene: 11. This CDR3 spans 16 amino acids. Germline V CDR1 and CDR2: SEHNR, FQNEAQ (reference sequence). CDR3 coding DNA: TGTGCCAGCAGCTTAAGTGGCGGGGGAAGGGGTGAGACCCAGTACTTC. Its protein product is CASSLSGGGRGETQYF.

The chain recombines TRBV9 with TRBJ2-1; 15 bases match TRBD2. The CDR3 is 16 amino acids. Germline-derived CDR1 and CDR2 are SGDLS and YYNGEE. Germline trimming cut 5 bases from V and 5 bases from J; bases unmatched to any gene: 5. CDR3 sequence: CASSGTSGGTHNEQFF. CDR3 nucleotides: TGTGCCAGCAGTGGGACTAGCGGGGGGACCCACAATGAGCAGTTCTTC.

The rearrangement links TRBV19 to TRBJ2-5, with D unresolved. The ends were cut back, 6 bases at V and 1 base at J, with 9 bases in the middle. Looked up from germline, CDR1 is LNHDA and CDR2 is SQIVND (reference sequence). The CDR3 consists of 13 residues. The CDR3 DNA reads TGTGCCAGTAGCCGTTTCTCCCAAGAGACCCAGTACTTC. It codes for CASSRFSQETQYF.

V gene TRBV5-6 combines with J gene TRBJ2-7; D ambiguous. This CDR3 contains 12 residues. Between the trimmed V and J ends, which lost 0 bases and 3 bases, there was a span of 4 bases. CDR1 and CDR2 (germline): SGHDT, YYEEEE. The CDR3 sequence: CASSLGDYEQYF. In nucleotides, the CDR3 is TGTGCCAGCAGCTTGGGAGACTACGAGCAGTACTTC.

This chain connects TRBV6-4 to TRBJ2-1, with 8 nucleotides matching TRBD2. Germline V gene sequence: CDR1 MRHNA, CDR2 SNTAGT. The CDR3 consists of 14 residues. Germline trimming cut 2 bases from V and 10 bases from J; bases unmatched to any gene: 7. CDR3 amino acids: CASSDGGLADEQFF. CDR3 nucleotide sequence: TGTGCCAGCAGTGACGGAGGACTAGCAGACGAGCAGTTCTTC.

This clone has just a few counts. This chain uses TRBV19 with TRBJ2-7; no firm D call. Trimming took off 3 bases at V and 3 bases at J, with 6 bases between the two ends. CDR3 length: 12 residues. The germline V gene has CDR1 LNHDA and CDR2 SQIVND (reference sequence). CDR3 residues: CASSIGGYEQYF. CDR3 nucleotides: TGTGCCAGTAGTATCGGCGGCTACGAGCAGTACTTC.